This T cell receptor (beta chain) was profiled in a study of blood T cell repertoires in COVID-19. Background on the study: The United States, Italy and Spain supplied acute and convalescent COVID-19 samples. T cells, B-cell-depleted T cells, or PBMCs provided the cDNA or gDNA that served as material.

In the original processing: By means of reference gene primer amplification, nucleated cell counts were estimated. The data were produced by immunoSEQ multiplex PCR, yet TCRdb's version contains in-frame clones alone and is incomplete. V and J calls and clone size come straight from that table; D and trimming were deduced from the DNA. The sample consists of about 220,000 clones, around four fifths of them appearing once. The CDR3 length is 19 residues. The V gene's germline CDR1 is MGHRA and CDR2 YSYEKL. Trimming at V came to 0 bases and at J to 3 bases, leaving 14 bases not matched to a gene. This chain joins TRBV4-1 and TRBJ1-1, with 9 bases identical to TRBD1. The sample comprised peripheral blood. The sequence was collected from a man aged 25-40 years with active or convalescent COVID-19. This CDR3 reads CASSQDGTGYLGGDTEAFF. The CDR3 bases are TGCGCCAGCAGCCAAGATGGGACAGGGTACCTTGGGGGGGACACTGAAGCTTTCTTT.